The 29 T cell receptor beta chains given below trace back to one sample, sequenced in a study of CD8 T cells in ankylosing spondylitis (dated by TCRdb to 2015 to 2018). No antigen has been assigned to these receptors. Library prep was done by 5' RACE. Sequencing instrument: Illumina HiSeq 2500. TCRdb redid the processing of the public reads, applying fastp at Q25 and MiXCR, and retained in-frame beta chains. Here each entry gathers all rows of one CDR3 protein and keeps the most common genes and DNA. The sample records 700,000 to 1,000,000 distinct CDR3 sequences, about 12% of which are singletons. 0.51% of the sample is taken by the ten largest. Results and caveats for the whole study, not just this receptor: Blood from ankylosing spondylitis patients appeared to be characterized by a TCR beta motif made up of fewer than ten highly homologous amino acid variants.

What was sequenced was blood, either unsorted or a sorted T cell fraction (not recorded which). These receptors were taken from a male donor with ankylosing spondylitis.

The V gene is TRBV2, the J gene TRBJ2-3; 8 bases fit TRBD2. Trimming at V came to 8 bases and at J to 6 bases, leaving 10 bases not matched to a gene. Per germline, CDR1 SNHLY and CDR2 FYNNEI. The CDR3 has 14 residues. CDR3 DNA: TGTGCCAGCCGACCGGGACTAGGGGGTGATACGCAGTATTTT. Its translation is CASRPGLGGDTQYF. Full variable domain (rest looked up from reference TRBV2 and TRBJ2-3): EPEVTQTPSHQVTQMGQEVILRCVPISNHLYFYWYRQILGQKVEFLVSFYNNEISEKSEIFDDQFSVERPDGSNFTLKIRSTKLEDSAMYFCASRPGLGGDTQYFGPGTRLTVL.

This clonotype was observed many times. The rearrangement uses TRBV10-3 and TRBJ2-5, with D unclear. V lost 10 bases to trimming and J lost 7 bases, with 4 bases between them. Germline V gives CDR1 ENHRY, CDR2 SYGVKD. The CDR3 contains 8 residues. Written as DNA, the CDR3 is TGTGCCAGATGGACCCAGTACTTC. Its protein is CARWTQYF.

The V gene is TRBV6-4, the J gene TRBJ2-6; D gene unclear. The CDR3 extends over 15 amino acids. Germline V gene sequence: CDR1 MRHNA, CDR2 SNTAGT. V lost 2 bases, J lost 0 bases, and 5 bases lay in between. CDR3 bases: TGTGCCAGCAGTGACGGAAACTCTGGGGCCAACGTCCTGACTTTC. This translates into CASSDGNSGANVLTF.

This clonotype was counted only a few times. CDR3 nucleotides: TGTGCCAGCAGCAAGCCGACGGCCGGGGAGCTGTTTTTT. This gives the protein CASSKPTAGELFF. The V gene is TRBV11-2, the J gene TRBJ2-2; no firm D call. CDR1 is SGHAT, CDR2 FQNNGV, per germline. Trimming left V 5 bases short and J 6 bases short, with 10 bases between. The CDR3 covers 13 residues.

This clonotype was counted between two and nine times. This sequence joins TRBV20-1 and TRBJ2-5, with 13 bases fitting TRBD2. With 6 bases clipped from V and 2 bases from J, the junction kept 6 bases outside the gene matches. This CDR3 is 15 amino acids long. Per the germline V gene, CDR1 is DFQATT and CDR2 is SNEGSKA (reference sequence). For the CDR3, the DNA is TGCAGTGCCATGGGGACTAGCGGGGATCAAGAGACCCAGTACTTC. Its protein is CSAMGTSGDQETQYF.

This clonotype has more than one count but fewer than ten. J is TRBJ2-3 and V is TRBV28, with TRBD1 matching over 7 bases. Germline assignment: CDR1 MDHEN and CDR2 SYDVKM. The V and J ends lost 6 bases and 2 bases, in that order; junction bases with no gene match: 8. CDR3 length equals 15 residues. The CDR3 reads CASSQGQPLTDTQYF. Written as DNA, the CDR3 is TGTGCCAGCAGCCAGGGACAGCCTCTCACAGATACGCAGTATTTT.

This clonotype was counted ten times or more. This chain connects TRBV20-1 to TRBJ2-5; the D gene could be TRBD1 or TRBD2 (6 bases each). The CDR3 loop spans 13 amino acids. Trimming took 0 bases from V and 6 from J, leaving 11 bases between them. Germline CDR1 reads DFQATT; CDR2 reads SNEGSKA (reference sequence). The CDR3 DNA follows: TGCAGTGCTAGAGAAGGGGGAGGAAAGACCCAGTACTTC. Its protein is CSAREGGGKTQYF.

The chain carries TRBV20-1 and TRBJ2-3; 7 nucleotides agree with TRBD2. The CDR3 length is 15 residues. CDR1 and CDR2 from the germline V gene are DFQATT and SNEGSKA (reference sequence). The V and J ends lost 6 bases and 0 bases, in that order; junction bases with no gene match: 9. The CDR3 DNA is TGCAGTGCCAGACTAGCCTCCCCTAGCACAGATACGCAGTATTTT. Amino acid sequence: CSARLASPSTDTQYF.

This clonotype appeared a few times. The genes are TRBV7-2 and TRBJ2-7; D possibly corresponds to TRBD2 (6 bases). This CDR3 is built from 14 residues. Germline V CDR1 and CDR2: SGHTA, FQGNSA. V lost 7 bases and J lost 3, with 16 bases in between. The CDR3 region is CASMPGLGYYEQYF. The CDR3, as DNA: TGTGCCAGCATGCCGGGACTCGGGTACTACGAGCAGTACTTC.

This clonotype appeared many times. The chain couples TRBV15 to TRBJ2-7, with D maybe TRBD1 (5 bases). Germline CDR1 reads LNHNV; CDR2 reads YYDKDF (reference sequence). The CDR3 runs 15 residues. The V and J ends lost 1 base and 2 bases respectively, with 12 bases between them. This CDR3 is CATSRAPRQTYEQYF. The CDR3 DNA reads as TGTGCCACCAGCAGAGCTCCAAGACAGACCTACGAGCAGTACTTC. Based on the CDR3 plus reference TRBV15 and TRBJ2-7, the full variable domain is DAMVIQNPRYQVTQFGKPVTLSCSQTLNHNVMYWYQQKSSQAPKLLFHYYDKDFNNEADTPDNFQSRRPNTSFCFLDIRSPGLGDTAMYLCATSRAPRQTYEQYFGPGTRLTVT.

This clonotype has a handful of counts. This chain links TRBV7-8 with TRBJ2-7, with D perhaps being TRBD1 or TRBD2 (5 bases each). The CDR3 is made up of 15 amino acids. CDR1 and CDR2 from the germline V gene are SGHVS and FQNEAQ. V lost 6 bases and J lost 2, with 17 bases in between. The CDR3 sequence: CASSPRGRVTYEQYF. The CDR3 nucleotides read TGTGCCAGCAGTCCCCGGGGCAGGGTGACCTACGAGCAGTACTTC.

The table lists this clonotype with a few counts. The chain links TRBV27 to TRBJ1-2, with TRBD1 matching over 9 bases. V trimming: 5 bases; J trimming: 8 bases; junction bases outside the gene matches: 3. The CDR3 runs 12 residues. Germline CDR1 and CDR2: MNHEY and SMNVEV (reference sequence). CDR3 nucleotide sequence: TGTGCCAGCAGTATAACAGGGGGCGGCTACACCTTC. Protein sequence: CASSITGGGYTF.

The J gene is TRBJ2-7, the V gene TRBV7-8, with no clear D. The CDR3 length is 15 residues. Germline CDR1 SGHVS, CDR2 FQNEAQ. Trimming took 1 base from V and 7 from J, leaving 17 bases between them. In nucleotides, the CDR3 is TGTGCCAGCAGCTTAGGATACCGCGCAAAGGGTGAGCAGTACTTC. Its protein product is CASSLGYRAKGEQYF. Looking up the rest from reference TRBV7-8 and TRBJ2-7 gives the full variable domain: GAGVSQSPRYKVAKRGQDVALRCDPISGHVSLFWYQQALGQGPEFLTYFQNEAQLDKSGLPSDRFFAERPEGSVSTLKIQRTQQEDSAVYLCASSLGYRAKGEQYFGPGTRLTVT.

The table lists this clonotype with a few counts. The V and J genes are TRBV7-2 and TRBJ2-3; no reliable D call. Trimming shortened V by 2 bases and J by 2 bases, and 8 bases separated the two germline ends. Germline V lookup: CDR1 SGHTA, CDR2 FQGNSA. The CDR3 has 14 amino acids. DNA for the CDR3: TGTGCCAGCAGCTTATCCCAGACCACAGATACGCAGTATTTT. This codes for CASSLSQTTDTQYF.

CDR3 sequence: CASSAAPGQGMYEQYF. The CDR3, as DNA: TGCGCCAGCAGCGCAGCGCCGGGACAGGGCATGTACGAGCAGTACTTC. This rearrangement joins TRBV5-1 to TRBJ2-7; 9 positions agree with TRBD1. CDR1 SGHRS and CDR2 YFSETQ come from the germline V gene. The CDR3 covers 16 residues. V lost 4 bases and J lost 4; bases outside the gene matches: 12.

The chain is built from TRBV6-1 and TRBJ2-5; the D is unclear. Deletions cut 11 bases from V and 3 bases from J, with 10 bases between. CDR1 is MNHNS, CDR2 SASEGT, per germline. The CDR3 extends over 11 amino acids. This chain's CDR3 is CAFSGEETQYF. CDR3 DNA sequence: TGTGCCTTTTCAGGTGAAGAGACCCAGTACTTC.

V and J are TRBV6-2 or TRBV6-3 and TRBJ1-6; maybe TRBD1 (5 bases). CDR3 length: 17 amino acids. The V end lost 4 bases, the J end lost 7 bases, and 20 bases lay between the germline ends. Germline CDR1 reads MNHEY; CDR2 reads SVGEGT. The CDR3 sequence: CASSLPGRTHRNSPLHF. CDR3 nucleotides: TGTGCCAGCAGTTTGCCGGGACGGACCCATAGGAATTCACCCCTCCACTTT.

The table lists this clonotype with a few counts. V and J are TRBV20-1 and TRBJ1-3; 9 bases are a match to TRBD1. V lost 4 bases, J lost 0 bases, and 1 base stayed unmatched. Looked up from germline, CDR1 is DFQATT and CDR2 is SNEGSKA (reference sequence). The CDR3 loop spans 14 amino acids. The CDR3 region has the DNA TGCAGTGCTACGACAGGGGGCTCTGGAAACACCATATATTTT. Translated, it gives CSATTGGSGNTIYF.

This clonotype appeared a few times. The chain combines TRBV28 with TRBJ1-3, with unresolved D. Germline V CDR1 and CDR2: MDHEN, SYDVKM. The CDR3 consists of 13 residues. V was pared by 7 bases and J by 8 bases, with 15 bases between. CDR3 residues: CASMLRAAHTIYF. The CDR3, as DNA: TGTGCCAGCATGCTCCGGGCGGCGCACACCATATATTTT.

The chain employs TRBV25-1 and TRBJ1-2; no reliable D call. V was clipped by 4 bases and J by 1 base, with 4 bases between them. Germline loops: CDR1 MGHDK, CDR2 SYGVNS. The CDR3 is 12 amino acids. In DNA form, the CDR3 reads TGTGCCAGCAGTGTCGGTAACTATGGCTACACCTTC. Protein sequence: CASSVGNYGYTF.

This clonotype was counted a few times. V gene TRBV29-1 combines with J gene TRBJ1-4, with unresolved D. V was trimmed by 0 bases and J by 8 bases, leaving 10 bases between them. In germline, CDR1 is SQVTM, CDR2 ANQGSEA. The CDR3 extends over 13 amino acids. Here the CDR3 reads CSVEEIRGEKLFF. CDR3 DNA sequence: TGCAGCGTTGAAGAAATTCGTGGGGAAAAACTGTTTTTT.

This clonotype was recorded at least ten times. This rearrangement joins TRBV5-1 to TRBJ1-1; TRBD1 aligns across 7 bases. Germline lookup yields CDR1 SGHRS and CDR2 YFSETQ. The length of the CDR3 is 16 residues. The V segment lost 4 bases and the J segment 2 bases; nucleotides outside the gene matches: 11. The CDR3 DNA is TGCGCCAGCAGCCCGTTGACAGGGCCCGACAACACTGAAGCTTTCTTT. Translated: CASSPLTGPDNTEAFF.

This clonotype showed up just a few times. The V gene is TRBV25-1, the J gene TRBJ2-1; 9 bases are a match to TRBD2. The V gene's germline CDR1 is MGHDK and CDR2 SYGVNS. The CDR3 loop spans 16 amino acids. J lost 7 bases, V lost 4 bases, and 11 bases had no gene match. The CDR3 loop reads CASSVAGTSRYNEQFF. DNA for the CDR3: TGTGCCAGCAGTGTAGCCGGGACTAGCAGATATAATGAGCAGTTCTTC.

The rearrangement joins TRBV4-3 to TRBJ2-4, with 7 bases identical to TRBD1. Germline V CDR1 and CDR2: LGHNA, YSLEER. Unmatched junction bases numbered 2, after V lost 1 base and J lost 2 bases. The CDR3 sequence is 15 residues long. The CDR3: CASSQGQGTKNIQYF. The CDR3 coding sequence is TGCGCCAGCAGCCAAGGACAGGGAACCAAAAACATTCAGTACTTC.

This clonotype was seen a single time. This chain links TRBV4-1 with TRBJ2-5; the match to TRBD1 covers 8 bases. With V trimmed by 2 bases and J by 5 bases, 10 bases remained unmatched. Germline V gene lookup returns CDR1 MGHRA and CDR2 YSYEKL. The CDR3 has 16 residues. The CDR3 loop is CASSQNLAGGAETQYF. CDR3 sequence (DNA): TGCGCCAGCAGCCAAAACCTGGCAGGGGGCGCCGAGACCCAGTACTTC.

The rearrangement uses TRBV18 and TRBJ1-2, with a tentative D call TRBD1 (5 bases). This CDR3 has 13 residues. V was shortened by 1 base and J by 4 bases, with 7 bases between the two germline ends. The germline CDR1 and CDR2 sequences are KGHSH and LQKENI. The CDR3 sequence is CASSPRQIYGYTF. As DNA, the CDR3 is TGTGCCAGCTCACCACGACAGATCTATGGCTACACCTTC.

This sequence joins TRBV5-6 and TRBJ1-4; D ambiguous. The V end was cut by 1 base, the J end by 6 bases, with 16 bases between. This CDR3 contains 16 residues. Germline V gene data show CDR1 as SGHDT and CDR2 as YYEEEE. In DNA form, the CDR3 reads TGTGCCAGCAGCTTGAAGGAGGGCGTAGCGTATGAAAAACTGTTTTTT. Its protein is CASSLKEGVAYEKLFF. Full variable domain (missing parts from reference TRBV5-6 and TRBJ1-4): DAGVTQSPTHLIKTRGQQVTLRCSPKSGHDTVSWYQQALGQGPQFIFQYYEEEERQRGNFPDRFSGHQFPNYSSELNVNALLLGDSALYLCASSLKEGVAYEKLFFGSGTQLSVL.

This clonotype occurred many times. The chain carries TRBV20-1 and TRBJ1-6, with a weak D call TRBD1 (5 bases). The germline V gene has CDR1 DFQATT and CDR2 SNEGSKA (reference sequence). Trimming left V 3 bases short and J 10 bases short, with 13 bases between. The CDR3 consists of 13 residues. Here the CDR3 reads CSASRVEGSPLHF. The CDR3 nucleotides are TGCAGTGCTAGCAGGGTGGAAGGATCACCCCTCCACTTT.

The chain recombines TRBV20-1 with TRBJ2-7, with 9 bases that match TRBD2. The CDR3 totals 13 residues. Germline CDR1 DFQATT, CDR2 SNEGSKA (reference sequence). Written as DNA, the CDR3 is TGCAGCGCGACTAGCGGAGGGCATGGGGAGCAGTACTTC. It codes for CSATSGGHGEQYF.